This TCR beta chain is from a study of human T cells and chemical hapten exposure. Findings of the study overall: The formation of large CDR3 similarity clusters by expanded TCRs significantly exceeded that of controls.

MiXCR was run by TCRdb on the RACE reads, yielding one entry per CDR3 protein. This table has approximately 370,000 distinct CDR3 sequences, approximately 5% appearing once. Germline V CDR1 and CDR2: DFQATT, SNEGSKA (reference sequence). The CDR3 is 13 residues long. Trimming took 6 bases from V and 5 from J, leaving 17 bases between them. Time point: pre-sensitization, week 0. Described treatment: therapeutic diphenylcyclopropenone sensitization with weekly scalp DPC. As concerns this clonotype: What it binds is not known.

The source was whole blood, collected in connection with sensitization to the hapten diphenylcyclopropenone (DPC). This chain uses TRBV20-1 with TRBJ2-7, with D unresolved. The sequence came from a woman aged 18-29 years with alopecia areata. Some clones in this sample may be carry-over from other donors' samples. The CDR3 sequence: CSASKVFPNEQYF. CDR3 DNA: TGCAGTGCCTCCAAGGTATTTCCCAACGAGCAGTACTTC.